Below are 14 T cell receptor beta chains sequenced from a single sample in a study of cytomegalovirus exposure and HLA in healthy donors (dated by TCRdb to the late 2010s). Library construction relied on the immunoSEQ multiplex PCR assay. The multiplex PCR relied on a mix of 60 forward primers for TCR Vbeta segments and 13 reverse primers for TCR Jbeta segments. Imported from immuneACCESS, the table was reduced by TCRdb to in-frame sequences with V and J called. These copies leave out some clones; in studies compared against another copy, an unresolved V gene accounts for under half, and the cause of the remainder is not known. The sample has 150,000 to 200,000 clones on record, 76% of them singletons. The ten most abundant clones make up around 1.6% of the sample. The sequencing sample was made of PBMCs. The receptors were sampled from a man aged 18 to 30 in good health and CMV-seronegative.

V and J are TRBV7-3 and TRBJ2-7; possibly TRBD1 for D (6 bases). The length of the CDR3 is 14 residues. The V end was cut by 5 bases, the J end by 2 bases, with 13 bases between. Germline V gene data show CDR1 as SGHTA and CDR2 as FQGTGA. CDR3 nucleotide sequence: TGTGCCAGCAGCCCAGGTTGGGGGCCCTACGAGCAGTACTTC. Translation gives CASSPGWGPYEQYF.

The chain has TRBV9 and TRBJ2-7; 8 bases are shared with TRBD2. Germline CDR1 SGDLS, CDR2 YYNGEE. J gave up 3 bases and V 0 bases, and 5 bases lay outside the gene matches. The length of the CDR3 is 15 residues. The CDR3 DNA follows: TGTGCCAGCAGCGTAGCGGTAGCGGGGATCTACGAGCAGTACTTC. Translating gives CASSVAVAGIYEQYF. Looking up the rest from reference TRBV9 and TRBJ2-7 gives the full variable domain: DSGVTQTPKHLITATGQRVTLRCSPRSGDLSVYWYQQSLDQGLQFLIQYYNGEERAKGNILERFSAQQFPDLHSELNLSSLELGDSALYFCASSVAVAGIYEQYFGPGTRLTVT.

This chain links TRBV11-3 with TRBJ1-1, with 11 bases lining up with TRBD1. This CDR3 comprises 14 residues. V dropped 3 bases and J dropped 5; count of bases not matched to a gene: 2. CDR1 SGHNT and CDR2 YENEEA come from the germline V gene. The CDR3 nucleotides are TGTGCCAGCAGCTTGGGACAGGGGGGGACTGAAGCTTTCTTT. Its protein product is CASSLGQGGTEAFF.

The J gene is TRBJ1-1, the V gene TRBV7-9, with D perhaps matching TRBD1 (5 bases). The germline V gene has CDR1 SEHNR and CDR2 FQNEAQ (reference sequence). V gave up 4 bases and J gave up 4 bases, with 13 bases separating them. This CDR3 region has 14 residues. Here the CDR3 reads CASSSQGTATEAFF. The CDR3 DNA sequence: TGTGCCAGCAGCTCCCAGGGTACGGCCACTGAAGCTTTCTTT.

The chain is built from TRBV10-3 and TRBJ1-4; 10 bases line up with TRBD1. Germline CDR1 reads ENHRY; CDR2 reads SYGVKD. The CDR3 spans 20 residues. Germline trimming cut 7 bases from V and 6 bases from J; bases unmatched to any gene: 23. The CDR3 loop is CAINLHHPTGGVRRDEKLFF. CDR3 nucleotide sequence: TGTGCCATCAATCTTCACCACCCGACAGGGGGCGTCCGGAGGGATGAAAAACTGTTTTTT.

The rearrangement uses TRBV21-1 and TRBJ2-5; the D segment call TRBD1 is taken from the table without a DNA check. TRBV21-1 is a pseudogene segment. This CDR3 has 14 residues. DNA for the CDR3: TGTGCCAGCTGGGACAACAGTCGTCAAGAGACCCAGTACTTC. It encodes CASWDNSRQETQYF.

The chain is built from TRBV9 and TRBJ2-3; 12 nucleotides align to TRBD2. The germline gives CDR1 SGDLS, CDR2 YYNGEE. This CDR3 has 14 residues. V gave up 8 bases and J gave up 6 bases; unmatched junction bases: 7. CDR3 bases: TGTGCCAGTGCGACTAGCGGGAGTGTGGATACGCAGTATTTT. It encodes CASATSGSVDTQYF.

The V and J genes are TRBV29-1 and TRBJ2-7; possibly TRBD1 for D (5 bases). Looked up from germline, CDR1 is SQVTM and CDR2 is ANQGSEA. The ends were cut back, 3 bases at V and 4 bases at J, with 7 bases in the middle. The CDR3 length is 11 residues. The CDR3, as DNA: TGCAGCGTTGATCGACAGTACGAGCAGTACTTC. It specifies CSVDRQYEQYF.

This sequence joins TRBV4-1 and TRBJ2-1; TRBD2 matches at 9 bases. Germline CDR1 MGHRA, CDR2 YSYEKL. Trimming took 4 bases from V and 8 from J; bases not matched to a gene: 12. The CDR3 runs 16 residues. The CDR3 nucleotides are TGCGCCAGCAGCCTCCGGACTAGCGCCGCCGTCGATGAGCAGTTCTTC. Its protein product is CASSLRTSAAVDEQFF.

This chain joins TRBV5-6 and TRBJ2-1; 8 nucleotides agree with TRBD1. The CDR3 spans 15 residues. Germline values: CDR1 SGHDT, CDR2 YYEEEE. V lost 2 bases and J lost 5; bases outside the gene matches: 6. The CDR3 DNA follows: TGTGCCAGCAGCTTAGCAGGGGGCTTTGACAATGAGCAGTTCTTC. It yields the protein CASSLAGGFDNEQFF.

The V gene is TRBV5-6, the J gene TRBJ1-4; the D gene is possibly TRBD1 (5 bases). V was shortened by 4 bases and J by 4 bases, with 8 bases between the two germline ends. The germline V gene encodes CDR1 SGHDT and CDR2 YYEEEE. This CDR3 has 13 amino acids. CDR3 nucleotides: TGTGCCAGCAGCGGCAGGGTTAATGAAAAACTGTTTTTT. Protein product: CASSGRVNEKLFF. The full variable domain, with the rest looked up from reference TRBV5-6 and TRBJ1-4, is DAGVTQSPTHLIKTRGQQVTLRCSPKSGHDTVSWYQQALGQGPQFIFQYYEEEERQRGNFPDRFSGHQFPNYSSELNVNALLLGDSALYLCASSGRVNEKLFFGSGTQLSVL.

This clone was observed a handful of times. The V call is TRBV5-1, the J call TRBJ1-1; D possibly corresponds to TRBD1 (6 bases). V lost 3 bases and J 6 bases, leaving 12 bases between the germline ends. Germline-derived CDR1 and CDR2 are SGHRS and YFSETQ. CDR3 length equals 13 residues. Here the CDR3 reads CASSSPTGAEAFF. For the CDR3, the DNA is TGCGCCAGCAGCTCCCCGACAGGCGCTGAAGCTTTCTTT.

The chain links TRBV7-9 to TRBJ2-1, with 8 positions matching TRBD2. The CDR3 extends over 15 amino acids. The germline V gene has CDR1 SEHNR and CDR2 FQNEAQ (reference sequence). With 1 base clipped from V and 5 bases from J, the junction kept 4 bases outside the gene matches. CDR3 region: CASSLVTSGHNEQFF. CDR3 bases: TGTGCCAGCAGCTTAGTTACTAGCGGCCACAATGAGCAGTTCTTC.

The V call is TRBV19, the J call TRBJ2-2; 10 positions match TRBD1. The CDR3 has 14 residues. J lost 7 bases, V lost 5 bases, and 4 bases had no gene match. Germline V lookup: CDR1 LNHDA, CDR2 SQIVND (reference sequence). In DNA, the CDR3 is TGTGCCAGTAGTGCGGGACAGGGGTTCGGGGAGCTGTTTTTT. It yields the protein CASSAGQGFGELFF.